Here is one T cell receptor beta chain with its context. The sample has other DNA sequences that encode this CDR3 too. The sample comes from a study of glioma-infiltrating T cells after dendritic cell vaccination. Using immunoSEQ multiplex PCR, the repertoire was profiled, and TCRdb retains in-frame clones only, with some absent. The sample records about 92,000 clones, 80% to 90% being singletons. This receptor was obtained from a human donor with glioblastoma. Sequencing used blood, obtained before dendritic cell vaccination.

The DNA for the CDR3 is TGTGCCAGCAGCCAAGACGGAGCGGGAGGCTACAATGAGCAGTTCTTC. Amino acids: CASSQDGAGGYNEQFF. The rearrangement joins TRBV4-2 to TRBJ2-1; 9 nucleotides match TRBD2. CDR3 length: 16 amino acids. The junction had 3 bases not matched to a gene; V was cut back by 0 bases and J by 3 bases. CDR1 LGHNA and CDR2 YNFKEQ come from the germline V gene.